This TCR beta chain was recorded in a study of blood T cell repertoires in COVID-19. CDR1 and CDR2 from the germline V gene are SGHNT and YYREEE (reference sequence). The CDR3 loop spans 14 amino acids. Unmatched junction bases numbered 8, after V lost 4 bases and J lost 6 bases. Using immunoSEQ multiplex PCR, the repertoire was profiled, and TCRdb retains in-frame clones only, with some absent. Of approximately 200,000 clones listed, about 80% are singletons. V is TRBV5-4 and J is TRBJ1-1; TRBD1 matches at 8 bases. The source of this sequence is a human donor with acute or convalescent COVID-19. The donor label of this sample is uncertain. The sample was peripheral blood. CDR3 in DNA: TGTGCCAGCAGCGCAGGACAGGGTCGCGCTGAAGCTTTCTTT. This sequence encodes CASSAGQGRAEAFF.